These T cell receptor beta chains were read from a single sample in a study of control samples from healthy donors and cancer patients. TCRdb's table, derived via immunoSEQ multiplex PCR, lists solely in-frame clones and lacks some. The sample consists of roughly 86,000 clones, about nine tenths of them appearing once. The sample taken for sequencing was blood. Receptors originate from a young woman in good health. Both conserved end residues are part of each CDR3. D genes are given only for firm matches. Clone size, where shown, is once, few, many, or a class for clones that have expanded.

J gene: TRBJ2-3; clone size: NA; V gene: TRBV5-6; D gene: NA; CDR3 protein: CASTETPTDTQYF; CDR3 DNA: TGTGCCAGCACCGAGACCCCCACAGATACGCAGTATTTT
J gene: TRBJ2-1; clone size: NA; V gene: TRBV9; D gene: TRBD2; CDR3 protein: CASSPRSGGAYNEQFF; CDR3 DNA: TGTGCCAGCAGCCCCCGTAGCGGGGGGGCTTACAATGAGCAGTTCTTC
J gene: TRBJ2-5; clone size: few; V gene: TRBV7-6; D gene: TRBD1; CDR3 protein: CASSIPGQGAGETQYF; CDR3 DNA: TGTGCCAGCAGCATTCCGGGACAGGGGGCCGGAGAGACCCAGTACTTC
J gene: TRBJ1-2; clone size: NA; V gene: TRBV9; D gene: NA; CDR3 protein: CASSVEGQGRGYTF; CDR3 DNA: TGTGCCAGCAGCGTAGAGGGGCAGGGTAGGGGCTACACCTTC
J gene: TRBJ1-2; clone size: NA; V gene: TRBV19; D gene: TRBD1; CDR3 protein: CASRLTGPDGYTF; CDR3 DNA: TGTGCCAGTAGACTGACAGGGCCCGACGGCTACACCTTC
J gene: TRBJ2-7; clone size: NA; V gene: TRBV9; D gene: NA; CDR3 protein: CASSVEGTSYEQYF; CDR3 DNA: TGTGCCAGCAGCGTAGAAGGGACGTCCTACGAGCAGTACTTC
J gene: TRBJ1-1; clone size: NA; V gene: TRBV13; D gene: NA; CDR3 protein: CASSLAQGSNTEAFF; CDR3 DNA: TGTGCCAGCAGCTTAGCCCAGGGAAGCAACACTGAAGCTTTCTTT
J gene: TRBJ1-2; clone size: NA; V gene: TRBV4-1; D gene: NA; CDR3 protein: CASSQTESNYGYTF; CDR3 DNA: TGCGCCAGCAGCCAAACGGAATCTAACTATGGCTACACCTTC
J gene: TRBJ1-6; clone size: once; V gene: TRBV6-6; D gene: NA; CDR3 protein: CASSPYAGRANSPLHF; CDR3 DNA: TGTGCCAGCAGTCCCTATGCAGGGCGGGCGAATTCACCCCTCCACTTT
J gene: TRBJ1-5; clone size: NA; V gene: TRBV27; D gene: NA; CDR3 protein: CASSLSGGPQHF; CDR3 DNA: TGTGCCAGCAGTTTAAGTGGTGGGCCCCAGCATTTT
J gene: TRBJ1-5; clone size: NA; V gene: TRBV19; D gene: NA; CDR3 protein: CASSRQVNQPQHF; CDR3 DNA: TGTGCCAGTAGTCGGCAGGTCAATCAGCCCCAGCATTTT
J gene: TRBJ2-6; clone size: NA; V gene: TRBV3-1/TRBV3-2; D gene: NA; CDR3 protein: CASSPVGGANVLTF; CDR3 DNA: TGTGCCAGCAGCCCCGTGGGGGGGGCCAACGTCCTGACTTTC
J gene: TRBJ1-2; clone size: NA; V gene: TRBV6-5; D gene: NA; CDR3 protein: CALVSDNGYTF; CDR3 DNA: TGTGCCCTTGTGTCTGACAATGGCTACACCTTC
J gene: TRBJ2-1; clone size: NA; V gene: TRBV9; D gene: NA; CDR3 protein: CASSVEGVGYNEQFF; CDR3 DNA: TGTGCCAGCAGCGTAGAGGGTGTCGGATACAATGAGCAGTTCTTC
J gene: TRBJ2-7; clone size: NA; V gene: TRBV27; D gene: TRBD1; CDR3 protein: CASIGTGDYEQYF; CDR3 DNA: TGTGCCAGCATAGGGACAGGGGATTACGAGCAGTACTTC
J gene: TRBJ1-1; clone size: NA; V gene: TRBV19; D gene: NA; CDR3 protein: CATTRRNTEAFF; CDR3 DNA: TGTGCCACCACCAGACGGAACACTGAAGCTTTCTTT
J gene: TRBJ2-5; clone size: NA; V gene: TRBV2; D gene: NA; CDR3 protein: CASSEVRPSDGTQYF; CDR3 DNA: TGTGCCAGCAGTGAAGTTCGCCCTTCTGATGGGACCCAGTACTTC
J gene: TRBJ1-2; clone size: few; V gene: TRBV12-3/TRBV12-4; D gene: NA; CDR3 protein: CASSLRVNYGYTF; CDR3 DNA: TGTGCCAGCAGTTTACGAGTTAACTATGGCTACACCTTC
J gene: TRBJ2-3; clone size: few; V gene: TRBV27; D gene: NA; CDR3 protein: CASSWAGSTDTQYF; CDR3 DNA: TGTGCCAGCAGTTGGGCAGGAAGCACAGATACGCAGTATTTT
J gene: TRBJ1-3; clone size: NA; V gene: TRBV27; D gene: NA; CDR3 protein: CASSATAVDTIYF; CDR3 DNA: TGTGCCAGCAGTGCGACAGCGGTGGACACCATATATTTT
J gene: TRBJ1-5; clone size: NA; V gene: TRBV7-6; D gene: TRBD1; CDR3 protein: CASQDKGADQPQHF; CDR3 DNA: TGTGCCAGCCAAGACAAGGGGGCTGATCAGCCCCAGCATTTT
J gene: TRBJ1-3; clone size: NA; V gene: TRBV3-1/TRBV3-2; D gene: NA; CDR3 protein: CASSLGGTGNTIYF; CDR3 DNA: TGTGCCAGCAGCCTTGGAGGCACTGGAAACACCATATATTTT
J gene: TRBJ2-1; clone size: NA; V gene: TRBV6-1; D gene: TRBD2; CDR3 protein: CASSETAGGPNEQFF; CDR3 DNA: TGTGCCAGCAGTGAAACAGCGGGGGGGCCCAATGAGCAGTTCTTC
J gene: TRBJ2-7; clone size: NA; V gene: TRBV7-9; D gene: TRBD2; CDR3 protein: CASRPPGLGDYEQYF; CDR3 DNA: TGTGCCAGCAGACCACCGGGACTAGGTGATTACGAGCAGTACTTC
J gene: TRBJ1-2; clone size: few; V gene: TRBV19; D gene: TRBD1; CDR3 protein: CASGQGKGYTF; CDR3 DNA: TGTGCCAGTGGACAGGGAAAGGGCTACACCTTC
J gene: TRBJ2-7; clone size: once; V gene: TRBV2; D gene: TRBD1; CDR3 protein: CASKPDRVDEQYF; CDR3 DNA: TGTGCCAGCAAGCCCGACAGGGTAGACGAGCAGTACTTC
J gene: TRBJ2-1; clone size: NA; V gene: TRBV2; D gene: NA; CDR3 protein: CASRPVYNEQFF; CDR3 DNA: TGTGCCAGCAGGCCAGTATACAATGAGCAGTTCTTC
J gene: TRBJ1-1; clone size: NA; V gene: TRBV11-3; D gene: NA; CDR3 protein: CASSLNRLNTEAFF; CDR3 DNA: TGTGCCAGCAGCTTGAACAGATTGAACACTGAAGCTTTCTTT
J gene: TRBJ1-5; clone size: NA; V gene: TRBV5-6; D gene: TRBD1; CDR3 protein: CASSPWTGGSNQPQHF; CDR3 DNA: TGTGCCAGCAGCCCGTGGACAGGGGGCAGCAATCAGCCCCAGCATTTT
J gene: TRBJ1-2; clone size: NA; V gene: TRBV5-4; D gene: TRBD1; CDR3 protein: CASSLRGQGERGYTF; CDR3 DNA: TGTGCCAGCAGCTTGAGGGGACAGGGGGAGCGTGGCTACACCTTC
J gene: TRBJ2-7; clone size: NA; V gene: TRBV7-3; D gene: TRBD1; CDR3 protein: CASSPSGQGYEQYF; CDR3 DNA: TGTGCCAGCAGCCCCTCAGGACAGGGCTACGAGCAGTACTTC
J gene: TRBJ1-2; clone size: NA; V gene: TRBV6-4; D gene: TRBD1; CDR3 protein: CASSDTGARGYTF; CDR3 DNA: TGTGCCAGCAGTGACACAGGGGCTCGAGGCTACACCTTC
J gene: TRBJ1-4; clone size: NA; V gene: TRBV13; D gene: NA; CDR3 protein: CASSSNNEKLFF; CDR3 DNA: TGTGCCAGCAGCTCAAATAATGAAAAACTGTTTTTT
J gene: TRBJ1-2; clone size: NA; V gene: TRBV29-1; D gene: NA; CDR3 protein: CSGLESDWGYTF; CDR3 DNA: TGCAGCGGACTGGAATCTGACTGGGGCTACACCTTC
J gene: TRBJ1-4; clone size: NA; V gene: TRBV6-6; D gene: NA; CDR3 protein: CASILGTNEKLFF; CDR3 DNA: TGTGCCAGCATTCTCGGGACTAATGAAAAACTGTTTTTT
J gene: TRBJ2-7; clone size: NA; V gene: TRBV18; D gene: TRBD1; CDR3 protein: CASSPPGQSISYEQYF; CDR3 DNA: TGTGCCAGCTCACCTCCGGGACAGAGCATCTCCTACGAGCAGTACTTC
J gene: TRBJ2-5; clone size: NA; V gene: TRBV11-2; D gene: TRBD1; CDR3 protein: CASSSGTGEETQYF; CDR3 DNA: TGTGCCAGCAGCTCCGGGACAGGGGAGGAGACCCAGTACTTC
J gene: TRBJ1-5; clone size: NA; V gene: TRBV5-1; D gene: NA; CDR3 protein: CASSSGHYSNQPQHF; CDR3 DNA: TGCGCCAGCAGCTCAGGACACTATAGCAATCAGCCCCAGCATTTT
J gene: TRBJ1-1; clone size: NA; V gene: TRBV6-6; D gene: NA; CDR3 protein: CASSATGGGEAFF; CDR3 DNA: TGTGCCAGCAGTGCCACGGGGGGCGGGGAAGCTTTCTTT
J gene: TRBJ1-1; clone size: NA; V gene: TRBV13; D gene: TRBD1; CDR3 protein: CASSASQGAPTEAFF; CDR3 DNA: TGTGCCAGCAGCGCCTCACAGGGGGCGCCTACTGAAGCTTTCTTT
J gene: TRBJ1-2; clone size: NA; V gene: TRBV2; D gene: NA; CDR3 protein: CASILESEGYTF; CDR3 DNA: TGTGCCAGCATCTTAGAGTCGGAGGGCTACACCTTC
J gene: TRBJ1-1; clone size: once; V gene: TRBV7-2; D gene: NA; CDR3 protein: CASSPSGGTTEAFF; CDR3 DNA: TGTGCCAGCAGCCCCTCGGGGGGCACCACTGAAGCTTTCTTT
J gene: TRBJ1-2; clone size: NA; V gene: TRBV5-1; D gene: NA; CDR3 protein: CASSPSWTALAGGYTF; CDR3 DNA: TGCGCCAGCAGCCCGAGTTGGACAGCGTTAGCGGGCGGCTACACCTTC
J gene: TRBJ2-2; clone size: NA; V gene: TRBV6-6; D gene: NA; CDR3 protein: CASSYESAGELFF; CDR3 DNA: TGTGCCAGCAGTTACGAATCGGCCGGGGAGCTGTTTTTT
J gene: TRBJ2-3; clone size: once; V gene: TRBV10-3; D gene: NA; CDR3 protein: CAIGEGSDTQYF; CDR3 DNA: TGTGCCATCGGCGAGGGTTCAGATACGCAGTATTTT
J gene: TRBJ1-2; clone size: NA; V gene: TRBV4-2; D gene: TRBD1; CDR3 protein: CASSQGAQGVSYTF; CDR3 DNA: TGTGCCAGCAGCCAAGGCGCCCAGGGGGTTAGCTACACCTTC
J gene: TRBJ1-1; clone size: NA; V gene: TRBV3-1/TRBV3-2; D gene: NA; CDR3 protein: CASSYLREAFF; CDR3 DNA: TGTGCCAGCAGCTACCTTCGTGAAGCTTTCTTT
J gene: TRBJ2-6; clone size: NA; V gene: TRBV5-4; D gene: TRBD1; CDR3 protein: CASSAPPGGATGANVLTF; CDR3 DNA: TGTGCCAGCAGCGCCCCACCAGGGGGCGCAACTGGGGCCAACGTCCTGACTTTC
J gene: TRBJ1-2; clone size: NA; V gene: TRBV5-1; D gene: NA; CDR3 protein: CASSSGQHYGYTF; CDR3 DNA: TGCGCCAGCAGCTCGGGCCAGCACTATGGCTACACCTTC
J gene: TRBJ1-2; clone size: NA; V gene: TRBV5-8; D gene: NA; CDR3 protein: CASSLRGSNYGYTF; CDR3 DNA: TGTGCCAGCAGCTTGAGAGGGTCTAACTATGGCTACACCTTC
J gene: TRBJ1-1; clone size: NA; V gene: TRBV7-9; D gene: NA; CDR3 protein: CASSLWGTENTEAFF; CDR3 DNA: TGTGCCAGCAGCTTGTGGGGGACTGAGAACACTGAAGCTTTCTTT